The 8 T cell receptor beta chains in this list originate from one sample, sequenced in a study of post-analysis software for immune sequencing data. No antigen is known for these receptors. Presence of unique molecular identifiers characterized the TCR beta cDNA libraries. TCRdb recomputed calls from the PCR reads with MiXCR, one row per CDR3 protein. The sample yields some 450,000 distinct CDR3 sequences, nearly 45% seen once. Points from the study as a whole: When patients were compared with controls, about 5 TRBV segments were more frequent, TRBV5-6, TRBV5-1 and TRBV20-1 among them.

Specimen: blood. These receptors originate from a girl aged 5-17 years with multiple sclerosis.

The chain joins TRBV28 to TRBJ2-2, with 9 bases matching TRBD2. Germline CDR1 is MDHEN and CDR2 is SYDVKM. Trimming took 5 bases from V and 2 from J; bases not matched to a gene: 6. The CDR3 runs to 16 residues. The CDR3 protein is CASSIGGLANTGELFF. The DNA of the CDR3 is TGTGCCAGCAGTATAGGGGGACTAGCCAACACCGGGGAGCTGTTTTTT.

This chain joins TRBV27 and TRBJ1-1; 8 bases fit TRBD1. Germline-derived CDR1 and CDR2 are MNHEY and SMNVEV (reference sequence). This CDR3 spans 13 amino acids. With V trimmed by 4 bases and J by 7 bases, 5 bases remained unmatched. CDR3 residues: CASSWDRRGEAFF. CDR3 nucleotides: TGTGCCAGCAGTTGGGACAGGCGGGGTGAAGCTTTCTTT.

The CDR3 protein is CASSPLGWSQQFF. The DNA for the CDR3 is TGTGCCAGCAGTCCCCTAGGGTGGAGTCAACAGTTCTTC. This sequence joins TRBV6-5 and TRBJ2-1; D gene uncertain. Trimming removed 5 bases from V and 13 bases from J, with 18 bases in between. The CDR3 contains 13 residues. CDR1 MNHEY and CDR2 SVGAGI come from the germline V gene.

This clonotype was observed a single time. The chain joins TRBV5-1 to TRBJ2-3; 8 bases match TRBD2. V trimming: 1 base; J trimming: 1 base; junction bases outside the gene matches: 5. The length of the CDR3 is 16 residues. In germline, CDR1 is SGHRS, CDR2 YFSETQ. The CDR3 spells CASSLISGSGTDTQYF. CDR3 sequence (DNA): TGCGCCAGCAGCTTGATAAGCGGGAGTGGCACAGATACGCAGTATTTT.

The chain recombines TRBV24-1 with TRBJ2-3, with 10 bases fitting TRBD1. Germline trimming cut 2 bases from V and 2 bases from J; bases unmatched to any gene: 6. CDR1 and CDR2 from the germline V gene are KGHDR and SFDVKD. The CDR3 length is 17 residues. The CDR3 loop reads CATSDSRTGGFTDTQYF. The CDR3 DNA is TGTGCCACCAGTGATTCGAGGACAGGGGGGTTCACAGATACGCAGTATTTT.

CDR3 nucleotide sequence: TGCAGTGCCCTACTAGCGGGAGTCACCGAGCAGTACTTC. This sequence encodes CSALLAGVTEQYF. V usage is TRBV20-1 and J usage is TRBJ2-7; 11 nucleotides line up with TRBD2. The CDR3 runs to 13 residues. V was clipped by 6 bases and J by 6 bases; unmatched bases: 7. CDR1 is DFQATT, CDR2 SNEGSKA, per germline (reference sequence).

The CDR3 is CSARPPNAQETQYF. CDR3 coding DNA: TGCAGTGCTAGACCCCCTAATGCCCAAGAGACCCAGTACTTC. The rearrangement links TRBV20-1 to TRBJ2-5; D is unclear. V shed 2 bases and J shed 1 base, with 11 bases lying between them. The CDR3 runs 14 residues. CDR1 and CDR2 from the germline V gene are DFQATT and SNEGSKA (reference sequence).

This clonotype has just a few counts. V gene TRBV12-5 combines with J gene TRBJ1-2; D might be TRBD1 (6 bases). Trimming stripped 4 bases from V and 6 bases from J, with 9 bases between. The V gene's germline CDR1 is LGHNT and CDR2 FRNRAP. CDR3 length: 12 residues. The CDR3 region is CASGSGEDGYTF. As DNA, the CDR3 is TGTGCTAGTGGTTCAGGGGAGGATGGCTACACCTTC.